This TCR beta chain was retrieved from a study of metastatic and nonmetastatic thyroid tumors. Study details: Across peripheral blood and tumor or nodule tissue samples taken from malignant and benign thyroid patients, the repertoires were compared with one another.

Nobody among the patients had been given any treatment before thyroid surgery. This clone was counted between two and nine times. TCRdb ran MiXCR on the PCR reads. There are 16,000 or so clones in the sample; more than 20% occur only once, and approximately 13% lies in the top ten. Germline assignment: CDR1 MDHEN and CDR2 SYDVKM. The CDR3 covers 17 residues. Trimming removed 4 bases from V and 4 bases from J, with 20 bases in between. The chain carries TRBV28 and TRBJ1-3, with D possibly matching TRBD1 (5 bases). Sequencing was carried out using tumor tissue. The clonotype originates from a male donor with papillary thyroid cancer or a benign thyroid nodule (not recorded which). Some clones in this sample may be carry-over from other donors' samples. The DNA for the CDR3 is TGTGCCAGCAGTTCCCTAGCGACAGAACTCATAGGAAACACCATATATTTT. It codes for CASSSLATELIGNTIYF.